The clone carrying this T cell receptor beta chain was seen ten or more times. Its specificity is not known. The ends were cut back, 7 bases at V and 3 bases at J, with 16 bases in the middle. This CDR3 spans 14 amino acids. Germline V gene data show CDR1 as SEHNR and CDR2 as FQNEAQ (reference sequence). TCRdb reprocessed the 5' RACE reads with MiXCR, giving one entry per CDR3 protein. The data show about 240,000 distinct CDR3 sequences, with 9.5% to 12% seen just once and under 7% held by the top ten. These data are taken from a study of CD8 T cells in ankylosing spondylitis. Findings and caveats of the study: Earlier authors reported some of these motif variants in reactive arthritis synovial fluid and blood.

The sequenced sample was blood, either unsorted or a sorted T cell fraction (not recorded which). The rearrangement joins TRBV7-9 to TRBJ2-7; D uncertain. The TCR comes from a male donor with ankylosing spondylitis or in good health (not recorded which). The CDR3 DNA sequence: TGTGCCAGCACCTCCGACGTCCAAATCTACGAGCAGTACTTC. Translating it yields CASTSDVQIYEQYF.